This T cell receptor beta chain was found in a study of identical twins. Findings and limits, study-wide: Carriage of fewer insertions was seen in abundant cord blood beta clonotypes, whereas memory repertoires showed none. Within beta out-of-frame sequences, the excess sharing observed between twins was weaker.

The V and J ends lost 2 bases and 0 bases, in that order; junction bases with no gene match: 3. Germline V gene lookup returns CDR1 SGHRS and CDR2 YFSETQ. This CDR3 comprises 17 residues. Template switching added a universal primer site, and cDNA bore unique molecular identifiers. MiXCR, run by TCRdb on the 5' RACE reads, gives a single entry per CDR3 protein. This table holds hundreds of thousands of distinct CDR3 sequences, 5.5% to 6.5% found once. This clonotype was counted at least ten times. Its antigen is undetermined. Specimen: naive T cells sorted from blood. The chain uses TRBV5-1 and TRBJ2-2; the match to TRBD2 covers 11 bases. The clonotype comes from a man between 18 and 35 years old in good health. CDR3 DNA sequence: TGCGCCAGCAGCTTCCTAGCGGGAGGAACGAACACCGGGGAGCTGTTTTTT. Its protein product is CASSFLAGGTNTGELFF.